Each of the 8 T cell receptor beta chains below was sequenced from the same sample in a study of chemoradiotherapy in HPV16-positive cancers. Profiled with immunoSEQ multiplex PCR; TCRdb holds only in-frame clones, not every one. The repertoire includes roughly 12,000 clones, about four fifths of them detected once, and 1.1% sits in the top ten. Sampling was carried out from a patient who underwent chemoradiotherapy. These receptor sequences come from a human donor with HPV-associated anogenital cancer.

The chain combines TRBV7-6 with TRBJ1-2; 7 nucleotides agree with TRBD1. The CDR3 loop spans 15 amino acids. Looked up from germline, CDR1 is SGHVS and CDR2 is FNYEAQ. The V segment lost 2 bases and the J segment 6 bases; nucleotides outside the gene matches: 9. The CDR3 nucleotides read TGTGCCAGCAGCTTAACTGGCGGGACAGATGATGGCTACACCTTC. It is translated as CASSLTGGTDDGYTF. Together with reference TRBV7-6 and TRBJ1-2, the CDR3 gives the full variable domain: GAGVSQSPRYKVTKRGQDVALRCDPISGHVSLYWYRQALGQGPEFLTYFNYEAQQDKSGLPNDRFSAERPEGSISTLTIQRTEQRDSAMYRCASSLTGGTDDGYTFGSGTRLTVV.

V is TRBV18 and J is TRBJ1-6; 7 nucleotides align to TRBD1. The V and J ends lost 3 bases and 2 bases, in that order; junction bases with no gene match: 4. The CDR3 is made up of 16 amino acids. Germline assignment: CDR1 KGHSH and CDR2 LQKENI. The CDR3 nucleotides are TGTGCCAGCTCACCGCTACAGGGGACCTATAATTCACCCCTCCACTTT. Protein sequence: CASSPLQGTYNSPLHF.

The chain recombines TRBV4-1 with TRBJ2-5; D gene ambiguous. Trimming left V 3 bases short and J 4 bases short, with 6 bases between. Germline CDR1 and CDR2: MGHRA and YSYEKL. This CDR3 is 12 amino acids long. The CDR3 nucleotides are TGCGCCAGCAGCCAGCCCAGAGAGACCCAGTACTTC. It specifies CASSQPRETQYF.

The chain carries TRBV5-1 and TRBJ2-1; perhaps TRBD1 as D (5 bases). This CDR3 is built from 15 residues. Germline V gene data show CDR1 as SGHRS and CDR2 as YFSETQ. Trimming took 5 bases from V and 1 from J, leaving 13 bases between them. CDR3 in DNA: TGCGCCAGCAGTCGCGACAGTGAATCCTACAATGAGCAGTTCTTC. Its protein is CASSRDSESYNEQFF.

The table lists this clone with a count of one. The gene calls are TRBV4-1 and TRBJ1-4; no clear D. The ends were cut back, 2 bases at V and 7 bases at J, with 5 bases in the middle. CDR1 and CDR2 from the germline V gene are MGHRA and YSYEKL. The CDR3 totals 12 residues. CDR3: CASSQPSEKLFF. DNA for the CDR3: TGCGCCAGCAGCCAACCCAGTGAAAAACTGTTTTTT.

The J gene is TRBJ1-5, the V gene TRBV19; D is uncertain. CDR1 is LNHDA and CDR2 is SQIVND in the germline V gene (reference sequence). V lost 3 bases to trimming and J lost 7 bases, with 10 bases between them. The CDR3 totals 13 residues. CDR3 DNA sequence: TGTGCCAGTAGTATGGCAGGAAGGCAGCCCCAGCATTTT. It translates to CASSMAGRQPQHF.

J is TRBJ1-1 and V is TRBV18; no clear D. CDR3 size: 14 residues. Germline loops: CDR1 KGHSH, CDR2 LQKENI. V was shortened by 6 bases and J by 6 bases, with 17 bases between the two germline ends. CDR3 region: CASSREDFGAEAFF. The CDR3 DNA reads TGTGCCAGCTCCCGCGAGGACTTCGGCGCTGAAGCTTTCTTT.

V and J are TRBV5-5 and TRBJ1-2, with 8 bases aligning to TRBD1. Germline values: CDR1 SGHKS, CDR2 YYEKEE (reference sequence). The CDR3 totals 18 residues. V was clipped by 4 bases and J by 7 bases; unmatched bases: 21. CDR3 sequence reads: CASSELNRDRRLGSGYTF. The CDR3 nucleotides are TGTGCCAGCAGCGAGCTAAACCGGGACAGGCGTCTTGGGTCTGGCTACACCTTC.